Following are 26 T cell receptor beta chains from one sample sequenced in a study of blood T cell repertoires in COVID-19. Assay used: immunoSEQ multiplex PCR; TCRdb lists only in-frame clones, some missing. Counted here are about 120,000 clones, about nine tenths occurring once; the ten biggest clones make up about 8%. The sequenced sample was peripheral blood. Receptors originate from a man between 70 and 80 years old who had recovered from COVID-19.

The chain links TRBV7-2 to TRBJ1-1; D may be TRBD1 (6 bases). Trimming left V 1 base short and J 2 bases short, with 11 bases between. The CDR3 has 15 residues. Germline CDR1 SGHTA, CDR2 FQGNSA. The CDR3 here is CASSLDRDINTEAFF. The CDR3 bases are TGTGCCAGCAGCTTAGACCGGGACATAAACACTGAAGCTTTCTTT.

The chain carries TRBV11-2 and TRBJ2-5; TRBD2 is a possible D gene (6 bases). Looked up from germline, CDR1 is SGHAT and CDR2 is FQNNGV. The CDR3 extends over 16 amino acids. V lost 0 bases to trimming and J lost 4 bases, with 15 bases between them. CDR3 DNA sequence: TGTGCCAGCAGCTTAGATCATTTGGGGGGAGGAGAGACCCAGTACTTC. This encodes CASSLDHLGGGETQYF.

This clone was counted once. The rearrangement uses TRBV19 and TRBJ1-4; TRBD1 might be the D (5 bases). CDR1 is LNHDA, CDR2 SQIVND, per germline (reference sequence). Deletions cut 6 bases from V and 7 bases from J, with 12 bases between. The CDR3 has 13 residues. In DNA, the CDR3 is TGTGCCAGTAGACTGTACAGGAGTGAAAAACTGTTTTTT. Amino acids: CASRLYRSEKLFF. The whole variable domain, remainder taken from reference TRBV19 and TRBJ1-4, is DGGITQSPKYLFRKEGQNVTLSCEQNLNHDAMYWYRQDPGQGLRLIYYSQIVNDFQKGDIAEGYSVSREKKESFPLTVTSAQKNPTAFYLCASRLYRSEKLFFGSGTQLSVL.

This clone was seen only once. The rearrangement joins TRBV19 to TRBJ1-1; D is perhaps TRBD1 (6 bases). The CDR3 length is 16 residues. V was cut by 5 bases and J by 8 bases, with 24 bases left in between. Germline V lookup: CDR1 LNHDA, CDR2 SQIVND (reference sequence). The CDR3: CASSPALNGGYREAFF. CDR3 DNA sequence: TGTGCCAGTAGTCCCGCCCTGAATGGGGGCTATAGAGAAGCTTTCTTT.

The chain uses TRBV20-1 and TRBJ2-1; TRBD2 is a possible D gene (6 bases). V lost 4 bases and J 5 bases, leaving 18 bases between the germline ends. The CDR3 is 15 amino acids. Germline assignment: CDR1 DFQATT and CDR2 SNEGSKA (reference sequence). In DNA, the CDR3 is TGCAGTGCTAATGATCGTCGGCGGGAAGACAATGAGCAGTTCTTC. Its translation is CSANDRRREDNEQFF.

This clone was observed once. This chain uses TRBV4-3 with TRBJ1-1; TRBD1 agrees at 7 bases. Germline V gives CDR1 LGHNA, CDR2 YSLEER. The junction had 4 bases not matched to a gene; V was cut back by 3 bases and J by 0 bases. CDR3 size: 15 residues. The CDR3 protein is CASSQRTGLNTEAFF. CDR3 nucleotide sequence: TGCGCCAGCAGCCAGCGGACAGGCCTGAACACTGAAGCTTTCTTT.

The chain recombines TRBV29-1 with TRBJ1-1; possibly TRBD1 for D (5 bases). Germline V gene lookup returns CDR1 SQVTM and CDR2 ANQGSEA. This CDR3 is 14 amino acids long. The V and J ends lost 3 bases and 0 bases respectively, with 11 bases between them. The CDR3 protein is CSVDWGGVNTEAFF. CDR3 nucleotides: TGCAGCGTTGATTGGGGGGGTGTGAACACTGAAGCTTTCTTT.

This clone was recorded a few times. The gene calls are TRBV28 and TRBJ1-2; 9 positions match TRBD1. Germline V gene lookup returns CDR1 MDHEN and CDR2 SYDVKM. CDR3 size: 15 residues. J lost 3 bases, V lost 5 bases, and 7 bases had no gene match. This CDR3 is CASSPTGGAHYGYTF. CDR3 DNA sequence: TGTGCCAGCAGTCCCACAGGGGGCGCACACTATGGCTACACCTTC.

The chain has TRBV5-1 and TRBJ2-3; no firm D call. CDR3 length: 11 residues. V lost 4 bases to trimming and J lost 7 bases, with 7 bases between them. Germline V gene lookup returns CDR1 SGHRS and CDR2 YFSETQ. CDR3 in DNA: TGCGCCAGCAGCATCCTAAATACGCAGTATTTT. Its protein is CASSILNTQYF. The full variable domain, in which reference TRBV5-1 and TRBJ2-3 provide the parts outside the CDR3, is KAGVTQTPRYLIKTRGQQVTLSCSPISGHRSVSWYQQTPGQGLQFLFEYFSETQRNKGNFPGRFSGRQFSNSRSEMNVSTLELGDSALYLCASSILNTQYFGPGTRLTVL.

This CDR3 is CASSPGTRLRGTEAFF. The CDR3 DNA reads as TGTGCCAGCTCTCCCGGGACACGGCTTAGGGGGACTGAAGCTTTCTTT. The genes are TRBV18 and TRBJ1-1; D perhaps matches TRBD1 (6 bases). The length of the CDR3 is 16 residues. V dropped 6 bases and J dropped 5 bases, with 22 bases sitting between them. The V gene's germline CDR1 is KGHSH and CDR2 LQKENI.

The rearrangement joins TRBV10-1 to TRBJ2-1; D remains unclear. V was cut by 2 bases and J by 2 bases, with 13 bases left in between. Germline lookup yields CDR1 WNHNN and CDR2 SYGVQD (reference sequence). The CDR3 consists of 16 residues. The CDR3 loop reads CASSETVLDTYNEQFF. As DNA, the CDR3 is TGCGCCAGCAGTGAGACGGTTTTAGACACCTACAATGAGCAGTTCTTC.

The J gene is TRBJ1-5, the V gene TRBV28; D uncertain. The CDR3 sequence is 15 residues long. The germline CDR1 and CDR2 sequences are MDHEN and SYDVKM. Trimming took off 5 bases at V and 0 bases at J, with 11 bases between the two ends. The CDR3 sequence: CASSLKHYSNQPQHF. DNA for the CDR3: TGTGCCAGCAGTCTCAAACACTATAGCAATCAGCCCCAGCATTTT. The complete variable domain, with remaining parts taken from reference TRBV28 and TRBJ1-5, reads DVKVTQSSRYLVKRTGEKVFLECVQDMDHENMFWYRQDPGLGLRLIYFSYDVKMKEKGDIPEGYSVSREKKERFSLILESASTNQTSMYLCASSLKHYSNQPQHFGDGTRLSIL.

V is TRBV7-2 and J is TRBJ1-2; 10 nucleotides agree with TRBD1. CDR1 and CDR2 (germline): SGHTA, FQGNSA. The junction had 5 bases not matched to a gene; V was cut back by 5 bases and J by 8 bases. CDR3 length equals 13 residues. The CDR3 reads CASSVRQGAGYTF. The CDR3 DNA sequence: TGTGCCAGCAGCGTACGACAGGGGGCCGGCTACACCTTC.

The chain carries TRBV29-1 and TRBJ1-2; D gene ambiguous. V was shortened by 4 bases and J by 0 bases, with 3 bases between the two germline ends. This CDR3 spans 11 amino acids. CDR1 and CDR2 from the germline V gene are SQVTM and ANQGSEA. Written as DNA, the CDR3 is TGCAGCGTTGCGGCTAACTATGGCTACACCTTC. This codes for CSVAANYGYTF.

This chain uses TRBV29-1 with TRBJ1-2; the match to TRBD1 covers 7 bases. The CDR3 covers 13 residues. Germline assignment: CDR1 SQVTM and CDR2 ANQGSEA. V gave up 4 bases and J gave up 1 base; unmatched junction bases: 3. In DNA, the CDR3 is TGCAGCGTTGCCCGGGACAGTAACTATGGCTACACCTTC. It specifies CSVARDSNYGYTF. Supplemented by reference TRBV29-1 and TRBJ1-2, the full variable domain reads SAVISQKPSRDICQRGTSLTIQCQVDSQVTMMFWYRQQPGQSLTLIATANQGSEATYESGFVIDKFPISRPNLTFSTLTVSNMSPEDSSIYLCSVARDSNYGYTFGSGTRLTVV.

The V and J genes are TRBV5-1 and TRBJ2-7, with TRBD1 as a possible D gene (8 bases). Trimming stripped 4 bases from V and 4 bases from J, with 15 bases between. Germline CDR1 reads SGHRS; CDR2 reads YFSETQ. There are 14 residues in the CDR3. CDR3 DNA: TGCGCCAGCAGCATACAGGGGGGGATATACGAGCAGTACTTC. Its translation: CASSIQGGIYEQYF.

This sequence joins TRBV5-4 and TRBJ2-1, with 13 bases matching TRBD2. Germline CDR1 SGHNT, CDR2 YYREEE (reference sequence). The length of the CDR3 is 15 residues. The V gene end was trimmed by 3 bases and the J gene end by 8 bases; junction bases not matched to a gene: 5. The CDR3 spells CASSSGLAGYYEQFF. CDR3 sequence (DNA): TGTGCCAGCAGCTCGGGACTAGCGGGATACTATGAGCAGTTCTTC.

The chain has TRBV27 and TRBJ2-5; 12 nucleotides line up with TRBD2. The CDR3 runs to 14 residues. After removal of 8 bases from V and 4 bases from J, the junction contained 5 bases not matched to a gene. CDR1 and CDR2 from the germline V gene are MNHEY and SMNVEV (reference sequence). DNA of the CDR3: TGTGCCAGCTGGACTAGCGGGGTGTTAGAGACCCAGTACTTC. Translating gives CASWTSGVLETQYF.

The chain couples TRBV5-8 to TRBJ2-7; D unresolved. V lost 1 base to trimming and J lost 3 bases, with 14 bases between them. Germline V gene lookup returns CDR1 SGHTS and CDR2 YDEGEE. This CDR3 contains 15 residues. The CDR3 bases are TGTGCCAGCAGCTTGTCTTGGGCCCACCTCTACGAGCAGTACTTC. It yields the protein CASSLSWAHLYEQYF.

Concerning this clone itself: The germline gene is not matched at one end of the junction; a read error may be the cause. The CDR3 nucleotides are TGTGCCAGCAGTTACGACCCTGCAGGAGGGGACCGCCGCGCCTTC. Its translation is CASSYDPAGGDRRAF. V and J are TRBV6-6 and TRBJ1-2, with TRBD1 as a possible D gene (5 bases). Germline values: CDR1 MNHNY, CDR2 SVGAGI (reference sequence). This CDR3 is built from 15 residues.

The V call is TRBV19, the J call TRBJ2-7; the match to TRBD2 covers 9 bases. V trimming: 1 base; J trimming: 2 bases; junction bases outside the gene matches: 3. The CDR3 runs to 15 residues. Germline CDR1 and CDR2: LNHDA and SQIVND (reference sequence). As DNA, the CDR3 is TGTGCCAGTAGTATAGGTCTAGCGGGGACCTACGAGCAGTACTTC. Protein product: CASSIGLAGTYEQYF.

The chain links TRBV5-6 to TRBJ1-3; no reliable D call. Germline CDR1 SGHDT, CDR2 YYEEEE. V was trimmed by 0 bases and J by 1 base, leaving 8 bases between them. This CDR3 spans 15 amino acids. The CDR3 DNA reads TGTGCCAGCAGCTTGGAGCCCTGGTCTGGAAACACCATATATTTT. Translation gives CASSLEPWSGNTIYF. Full variable domain (rest looked up from reference TRBV5-6 and TRBJ1-3): DAGVTQSPTHLIKTRGQQVTLRCSPKSGHDTVSWYQQALGQGPQFIFQYYEEEERQRGNFPDRFSGHQFPNYSSELNVNALLLGDSALYLCASSLEPWSGNTIYFGEGSWLTVV.

This clone was seen a single time. V usage is TRBV30 and J usage is TRBJ2-3, with D possibly being TRBD2 (6 bases). There are 13 residues in the CDR3. Trimming left V 3 bases short and J 6 bases short, with 13 bases between. From germline, CDR1 is GTSNPN and CDR2 SVGIG (reference sequence). The CDR3 sequence: CAWRTAGSDTQYF. CDR3 DNA sequence: TGTGCCTGGAGAACGGCGGGGTCGGATACGCAGTATTTT.

The rearrangement uses TRBV6-5 and TRBJ1-2, with TRBD1 matching over 8 bases. Germline values: CDR1 MNHEY, CDR2 SVGAGI. V trimming: 4 bases; J trimming: 6 bases; junction bases outside the gene matches: 10. CDR3 length equals 15 residues. CDR3 protein: CASSLGQAGRNGYTF. In nucleotides, the CDR3 is TGTGCCAGCAGTTTGGGACAGGCTGGGAGAAATGGCTACACCTTC.

This clone was picked up one time. The rearrangement joins TRBV18 to TRBJ2-5; 8 bases map to TRBD1. The CDR3 is made up of 13 amino acids. Germline-derived CDR1 and CDR2 are KGHSH and LQKENI. V was pared by 6 bases and J by 5 bases, with 5 bases of the junction left unmatched. DNA for the CDR3: TGTGCCAGCTCCCAGGGGGCCGGGGAGACCCAGTACTTC. It translates to CASSQGAGETQYF.

The CDR3 spells CASSAGTGWDQPQHF. CDR3 bases: TGTGCCAGCAGCGCTGGAACAGGGTGGGATCAGCCCCAGCATTTT. The chain is built from TRBV5-8 and TRBJ1-5; TRBD1 is a possible D gene (6 bases). Trimming removed 4 bases at V and 5 bases at J, with 16 bases between. Germline CDR1 reads SGHTS; CDR2 reads YDEGEE. This CDR3 region has 15 residues.